The 32 T cell receptor beta chains below all came from one sample that was sequenced in a study of T cells after yellow fever vaccination. TCRdb reprocessed the 5' RACE reads via MiXCR and lists one record per CDR3 protein. The sample shows 150,000 to 200,000 distinct CDR3 sequences, about 11% of them seen only once. The sequencing used CD8+ T cells sorted from PBMCs, collected 15 days after the yellow fever booster vaccination. These receptors were obtained from a man between 18 and 35 years old who received the YFV17D yellow fever vaccine.

This chain connects TRBV3-1 to TRBJ1-2, with a tentative D call TRBD1 (6 bases). This CDR3 is 13 amino acids long. The germline V gene encodes CDR1 LGHDT and CDR2 YNNKEL (reference sequence). The V gene lost 5 bases and the J gene lost 3 bases, with 10 bases spanning the gap. The DNA for the CDR3 is TGTGCCAGCAGCACAGGGAGTCACTATGGCTACACCTTC. Its translation is CASSTGSHYGYTF.

V is TRBV7-8 and J is TRBJ2-3; 9 nucleotides line up with TRBD2. V shed 5 bases, J shed 1 base, and the junction held 7 bases outside the gene matches. Germline V CDR1 and CDR2: SGHVS, FQNEAQ. This CDR3 is built from 16 residues. Here the CDR3 DNA reads TGTGCCAGCAGCGTGACAGCGGGGGGCCGCACAGATACGCAGTATTTT. Its protein is CASSVTAGGRTDTQYF.

V is TRBV3-1 and J is TRBJ1-1; TRBD1 is a possible D gene (5 bases). Trimming stripped 0 bases from V and 1 base from J, with 12 bases between. Germline V gene lookup returns CDR1 LGHDT and CDR2 YNNKEL (reference sequence). The CDR3 is 16 residues long. Written as DNA, the CDR3 is TGTGCCAGCAGCCAAGATAACAGGCGGAGGAACACTGAAGCTTTCTTT. Protein: CASSQDNRRRNTEAFF.

This CDR3 is CASGSGRGSQETQYF. DNA of the CDR3: TGTGCCAGCGGCTCCGGGAGGGGATCCCAAGAGACCCAGTACTTC. The chain uses TRBV9 and TRBJ2-5; 8 bases agree with TRBD2. With 7 bases clipped from V and 1 base from J, the junction kept 9 bases outside the gene matches. The germline V gene has CDR1 SGDLS and CDR2 YYNGEE. The CDR3 has 15 amino acids.

This clonotype showed up just a few times. This chain uses TRBV4-1 with TRBJ1-5, with a tentative D call TRBD1 (6 bases). Trimming stripped 2 bases from V and 6 bases from J, with 17 bases between. CDR3 length: 16 amino acids. The germline V gene encodes CDR1 MGHRA and CDR2 YSYEKL. CDR3 sequence: CASSQFGSGGSQPQHF. CDR3 DNA sequence: TGCGCCAGCAGCCAATTTGGCTCTGGGGGCAGTCAGCCCCAGCATTTT.

The chain recombines TRBV4-1 with TRBJ2-1, with 12 nucleotides matching TRBD2. The ends lost 5 bases at V and 4 bases at J; junction bases unmatched: 3. The germline gives CDR1 MGHRA, CDR2 YSYEKL. The CDR3 has 15 amino acids. The CDR3 reads CASSGGLAGYNEQFF. As DNA, the CDR3 is TGCGCCAGCAGCGGTGGACTAGCGGGGTACAATGAGCAGTTCTTC.

The genes are TRBV4-1 and TRBJ2-2; unclear D gene. The CDR3 length is 14 residues. Germline V lookup: CDR1 MGHRA, CDR2 YSYEKL. Trimming took 3 bases from V and 4 from J, leaving 9 bases between them. The CDR3 here is CASSQAALTGELFF. In nucleotides, the CDR3 is TGCGCCAGCAGCCAGGCGGCCCTCACCGGGGAGCTGTTTTTT.

The chain joins TRBV4-3 to TRBJ2-1, with TRBD1 matching 9 bases. The germline CDR1 and CDR2 sequences are LGHNA and YSLEER. The CDR3 has 15 residues. The J segment lost 8 bases and the V segment lost 0 bases, leaving 5 bases of the junction unmatched. The CDR3 region is CASSQDGTGWDEQFF. The DNA for the CDR3 is TGCGCCAGCAGCCAAGACGGGACAGGGTGGGATGAGCAGTTCTTC.

This clonotype was seen more than once but under ten times. The chain couples TRBV7-9 to TRBJ2-2; TRBD1 aligns across 9 bases. CDR3 length: 16 amino acids. Trimming at V came to 5 bases and at J to 5 bases, leaving 9 bases not matched to a gene. From germline, CDR1 is SEHNR and CDR2 FQNEAQ (reference sequence). Here the CDR3 reads CASSPTGGAGTGELFF. The CDR3 DNA follows: TGTGCCAGCAGCCCCACAGGGGGCGCGGGGACCGGGGAGCTGTTTTTT.

The chain couples TRBV9 to TRBJ1-3; D might be TRBD1 (6 bases). Germline V gives CDR1 SGDLS, CDR2 YYNGEE. V lost 6 bases and J lost 3, with 10 bases in between. CDR3 size: 13 residues. The CDR3 nucleotides read TGTGCCAGCACCCCAGGGGTTGGAAACACCATATATTTT. Residues: CASTPGVGNTIYF. The full variable domain, with the rest looked up from reference TRBV9 and TRBJ1-3, is DSGVTQTPKHLITATGQRVTLRCSPRSGDLSVYWYQQSLDQGLQFLIQYYNGEERAKGNILERFSAQQFPDLHSELNLSSLELGDSALYFCASTPGVGNTIYFGEGSWLTVV.

This clonotype was found many times. V gene TRBV30 combines with J gene TRBJ2-6, with 9 bases fitting TRBD1. CDR3 length equals 19 residues. The germline gives CDR1 GTSNPN, CDR2 SVGIG (reference sequence). Trimming took 3 bases from V and 0 from J; bases not matched to a gene: 12. The CDR3: CAWRSLSGQGYSGANVLTF. The DNA of the CDR3 is TGTGCCTGGAGGTCGTTGTCGGGACAGGGTTACTCTGGGGCCAACGTCCTGACTTTC.

In its sample, this clonotype was seen a few times. The CDR3 region is CASSQDRQETQYF. The CDR3 DNA follows: TGTGCCAGCAGCCAAGATCGCCAAGAGACCCAGTACTTC. The chain combines TRBV3-1 with TRBJ2-5; D is ambiguous. This CDR3 comprises 13 residues. V dropped 0 bases and J dropped 1 base, with 3 bases sitting between them. The germline V gene encodes CDR1 LGHDT and CDR2 YNNKEL (reference sequence).

This clonotype was seen a handful of times. The chain joins TRBV15 to TRBJ2-2; D may be TRBD1 (5 bases). Deletions cut 6 bases from V and 4 bases from J, with 18 bases between. CDR1 and CDR2 (germline): LNHNV, YYDKDF (reference sequence). This CDR3 has 16 residues. CDR3 residues: CATRGFGQGSTGELFF. As DNA, the CDR3 is TGTGCCACCAGGGGTTTTGGCCAGGGAAGCACCGGGGAGCTGTTTTTT.

This rearrangement joins TRBV7-6 to TRBJ1-1; D is unresolved. The CDR3 consists of 12 residues. V gave up 5 bases and J gave up 6 bases, with 10 bases separating them. From germline, CDR1 is SGHVS and CDR2 FNYEAQ. The chain's CDR3 is CASSPRGAEAFF. CDR3 in DNA: TGTGCCAGCAGCCCCCGCGGGGCTGAAGCTTTCTTT.

The CDR3 sequence: CASRDRDRLYGYTF. CDR3 sequence (DNA): TGCGCCAGCAGAGACCGGGACAGGCTTTATGGCTACACCTTC. The chain has TRBV10-2 and TRBJ1-2; 8 bases line up with TRBD1. Germline loops: CDR1 WSHSY, CDR2 SAAADI. Losses at the gene ends were 6 bases for V and 5 bases for J; bases not matched to a gene: 8. The CDR3 runs 14 residues.

This clonotype was seen more than once but under ten times. V gene TRBV6-2 or TRBV6-3 combines with J gene TRBJ2-1; D not certain. Germline CDR1 and CDR2: MNHEY and SVGEGT. The CDR3 has 15 residues. V dropped 2 bases and J dropped 1 base, with 9 bases sitting between them. CDR3: CASSYREGSYNEQFF. The CDR3 DNA reads TGTGCCAGCAGTTACCGCGAAGGGTCCTACAATGAGCAGTTCTTC.

This chain uses TRBV6-5 with TRBJ1-1, with unresolved D. V lost 4 bases and J 6 bases, leaving 15 bases between the germline ends. CDR1 is MNHEY, CDR2 SVGAGI, per germline. This CDR3 has 14 residues. The CDR3: CASSFNPRYAEAFF. The CDR3 DNA follows: TGTGCCAGCAGTTTTAACCCCCGCTACGCTGAAGCTTTCTTT.

This clonotype was seen many times. The genes are TRBV24-1 and TRBJ2-1; D is perhaps TRBD1 (6 bases). CDR3 size: 16 residues. Germline-derived CDR1 and CDR2 are KGHDR and SFDVKD. Trimming removed 4 bases at V and 2 bases at J, with 14 bases between. CDR3 sequence: CATSEEQGSPYNEQFF. CDR3 in DNA: TGTGCCACCAGTGAAGAACAGGGCAGCCCCTACAATGAGCAGTTCTTC.

This rearrangement joins TRBV7-9 to TRBJ2-3, with D tentatively TRBD1 or TRBD2 (5 bases each). This CDR3 has 15 residues. The V end lost 2 bases, the J end lost 2 bases, and 11 bases lay between the germline ends. Per germline, CDR1 SEHNR and CDR2 FQNEAQ (reference sequence). The CDR3 nucleotides are TGTGCCAGCAGCTTACGGGGACGCATCACAGATACGCAGTATTTT. Its translation: CASSLRGRITDTQYF. The full variable domain, in which reference TRBV7-9 and TRBJ2-3 provide the parts outside the CDR3, is DTGVSQNPRHKITKRGQNVTFRCDPISEHNRLYWYRQTLGQGPEFLTYFQNEAQLEKSRLLSDRFSAERPKGSFSTLEIQRTEQGDSAMYLCASSLRGRITDTQYFGPGTRLTVL.

This clonotype was counted a few times. V is TRBV11-2 and J is TRBJ2-1; 9 nucleotides match TRBD2. Germline V gives CDR1 SGHAT, CDR2 FQNNGV. The CDR3 totals 15 residues. V shed 5 bases, J shed 6 bases, and the junction held 8 bases outside the gene matches. In DNA, the CDR3 is TGTGCCAGCAGCAGCCCCCAGCGGGGGGCCAATGAGCAGTTCTTC. Its translation is CASSSPQRGANEQFF.

There are a few counts of this clonotype. The V gene is TRBV4-1, the J gene TRBJ2-1; D is unclear. The CDR3 contains 15 residues. V dropped 1 base and J dropped 9 bases, with 16 bases sitting between them. The germline V gene encodes CDR1 MGHRA and CDR2 YSYEKL. DNA of the CDR3: TGCGCCAGCAGCCAAGGGGCCGGGCTTGTCGGTGAGCAGTTCTTC. Its protein is CASSQGAGLVGEQFF.

The chain carries TRBV10-3 and TRBJ1-2, with 7 bases aligning to TRBD1. The CDR3 runs 14 residues. Germline CDR1 and CDR2: ENHRY and SYGVKD. Germline trimming cut 7 bases from V and 4 bases from J; bases unmatched to any gene: 9. Here the CDR3 DNA reads TGTGCCATCAAGGATCACGACAGGGTCTATGGCTACACCTTC. Translation: CAIKDHDRVYGYTF.

The chain has TRBV12-3 or TRBV12-4 and TRBJ2-7; tentatively, D is TRBD1 (6 bases). The CDR3 length is 17 residues. V gave up 1 base and J gave up 5 bases, with 21 bases separating them. CDR3: CASSLGRRRQVVNEQYF. In DNA form, the CDR3 reads TGTGCCAGCAGTTTAGGGAGACGTAGACAGGTGGTCAACGAGCAGTACTTC.

The sample holds a few counts of this clonotype. This sequence joins TRBV6-5 and TRBJ2-1, with D perhaps matching TRBD1 or TRBD2 (6 bases each). In germline, CDR1 is MNHEY, CDR2 SVGAGI. Deletions cut 2 bases from V and 15 bases from J, with 11 bases between. The CDR3 extends over 11 amino acids. The CDR3 region is CASSYGGLLFF. The CDR3, as DNA: TGTGCCAGCAGTTACGGGGGGCTCCTGTTCTTC.

This rearrangement joins TRBV27 to TRBJ2-7, with D tentatively TRBD1 (5 bases). The CDR3 runs to 14 residues. The germline V gene encodes CDR1 MNHEY and CDR2 SMNVEV (reference sequence). V was trimmed by 2 bases and J by 5 bases, leaving 13 bases between them. The CDR3 coding sequence is TGTGCCAGCAGTTTAGTGCAGGGTGGCGACGAGCAGTACTTC. Its protein product is CASSLVQGGDEQYF.

This clonotype was seen only a few times. This CDR3 is CASSQTPQGGLADTQYF. The CDR3 DNA follows: TGTGCCAGCAGCCAAACCCCCCAGGGGGGTCTCGCAGATACGCAGTATTTT. The chain employs TRBV7-8 and TRBJ2-3; D might be TRBD1 (7 bases). V was pared by 5 bases and J by 4 bases, with 22 bases between. Germline CDR1 is SGHVS and CDR2 is FQNEAQ. The CDR3 runs 17 residues.

This clonotype was seen more than once but under ten times. The chain combines TRBV9 with TRBJ1-1; D might be TRBD1 (6 bases). The CDR3 is 14 amino acids. Trimming stripped 7 bases from V and 5 bases from J, with 18 bases between. Per the germline V gene, CDR1 is SGDLS and CDR2 is YYNGEE. The CDR3 spells CASGTEGGVTEAFF. The DNA of the CDR3 is TGTGCCAGCGGAACAGAGGGGGGTGTGACTGAAGCTTTCTTT.

This clonotype was counted at least ten times. This chain connects TRBV29-1 to TRBJ2-1; no clear D. The CDR3 runs 13 residues. Germline CDR1 and CDR2: SQVTM and ANQGSEA. Trimming removed 5 bases at V and 3 bases at J, with 11 bases between. CDR3 bases: TGCAGCGTTACCGGCCCCAACTACAATGAGCAGTTCTTC. This encodes CSVTGPNYNEQFF.

This chain joins TRBV27 and TRBJ1-2; TRBD1 is a possible D gene (5 bases). Germline-derived CDR1 and CDR2 are MNHEY and SMNVEV (reference sequence). The CDR3 consists of 14 residues. Trimming left V 6 bases short and J 7 bases short, with 18 bases between. Written as DNA, the CDR3 is TGTGCCAGCAGCCGCGGGGGACCCTTGGGTGGCTACACCTTC. The encoded protein is CASSRGGPLGGYTF.

The sample holds a few counts of this clonotype. The rearrangement links TRBV19 to TRBJ2-3; 7 bases agree with TRBD1. CDR1 and CDR2 (germline): LNHDA, SQIVND (reference sequence). The CDR3 spans 15 residues. The junction had 9 bases not matched to a gene; V was cut back by 4 bases and J by 5 bases. The CDR3 region has the DNA TGTGCCAGTAGTACGGACAGGCCCGATGAAGATACGCAGTATTTT. Translated, it gives CASSTDRPDEDTQYF. Variable domain in full (rest from reference TRBV19 and TRBJ2-3): DGGITQSPKYLFRKEGQNVTLSCEQNLNHDAMYWYRQDPGQGLRLIYYSQIVNDFQKGDIAEGYSVSREKKESFPLTVTSAQKNPTAFYLCASSTDRPDEDTQYFGPGTRLTVL.

This clonotype showed up many times. The chain couples TRBV4-1 to TRBJ1-4; no firm D call. This CDR3 spans 14 amino acids. Trimming took off 4 bases at V and 7 bases at J, with 13 bases between the two ends. CDR1 is MGHRA and CDR2 is YSYEKL in the germline V gene. The CDR3: CASSLGLGGEKLFF. CDR3 bases: TGCGCCAGCAGCCTGGGGTTGGGTGGTGAAAAACTGTTTTTT.

This sequence joins TRBV4-1 and TRBJ2-3; no clear D. In germline, CDR1 is MGHRA, CDR2 YSYEKL. V was cut by 5 bases and J by 6 bases, with 12 bases left in between. CDR3 length equals 13 residues. The CDR3 spells CASSKDPPDTQYF. The CDR3, as DNA: TGCGCCAGCAGCAAGGACCCACCGGATACGCAGTATTTT.